These 27 T cell receptor beta chains came from one sample sequenced in a study of blood T cell repertoires in COVID-19. The data were produced by immunoSEQ multiplex PCR, yet TCRdb's version contains in-frame clones alone and is incomplete. The profile shows 52,000 or so clones, roughly 79% of them singletons. Sequencing was carried out using peripheral blood. These receptors were obtained from a human donor in a cohort sampled during active COVID-19.

This clone was seen a single time. This chain links TRBV11-2 with TRBJ2-5, with 15 bases aligning to TRBD2. Germline-derived CDR1 and CDR2 are SGHAT and FQNNGV. The V and J ends lost 5 bases and 5 bases, in that order; junction bases with no gene match: 12. The CDR3 contains 18 residues. The CDR3 loop is CASSVGLAGGRGKETQYF. CDR3 DNA: TGTGCCAGCAGCGTCGGACTAGCGGGAGGGCGGGGGAAGGAGACCCAGTACTTC.

The V gene is TRBV4-1, the J gene TRBJ1-4; TRBD1 agrees at 12 bases. Germline CDR1 MGHRA, CDR2 YSYEKL. J lost 0 bases, V lost 7 bases, and 6 bases had no gene match. The CDR3 consists of 17 residues. CDR3 nucleotides: TGCGCCAGCAAAGGGCGGGACAGGGGGCCAACTAATGAAAAACTGTTTTTT. It translates to CASKGRDRGPTNEKLFF.

The chain couples TRBV30 to TRBJ1-1; D gene uncertain. The CDR3 is 12 residues long. V was cut by 2 bases and J by 1 base, with 5 bases left in between. CDR1 GTSNPN and CDR2 SVGIG come from the germline V gene (reference sequence). The CDR3 coding sequence is TGTGCCTGGAGTTCAGGGAACACTGAAGCTTTCTTT. Protein: CAWSSGNTEAFF.

The chain recombines TRBV28 with TRBJ2-7, with 8 bases that match TRBD2. The CDR3 totals 17 residues. Germline V gene lookup returns CDR1 MDHEN and CDR2 SYDVKM. V lost 3 bases and J lost 4; bases outside the gene matches: 14. In DNA form, the CDR3 reads TGTGCCAGCAGTTTCGCCCATGGGACTAGGAGGAGTTACGAGCAGTACTTC. Its protein is CASSFAHGTRRSYEQYF.

The J gene is TRBJ2-7, the V gene TRBV7-2; TRBD1 agrees at 9 bases. The CDR3 has 16 residues. The V segment lost 2 bases and the J segment 7 bases; nucleotides outside the gene matches: 12. In germline, CDR1 is SGHTA, CDR2 FQGNSA. The CDR3 sequence: CASSLTVPGQGAEQYF. The CDR3 nucleotides are TGTGCCAGCAGCTTAACGGTTCCGGGACAGGGTGCGGAGCAGTACTTC.

The rearrangement joins TRBV28 to TRBJ2-7; weak D call: TRBD1 (6 bases). This CDR3 contains 21 residues. CDR1 is MDHEN and CDR2 is SYDVKM in the germline V gene. Trimming left V 5 bases short and J 2 bases short, with 34 bases between. The CDR3 is CASSLPTKRTGFAAVTYEQYF. For the CDR3, the DNA is TGTGCCAGCAGTCTCCCGACGAAGAGAACAGGGTTCGCAGCGGTGACCTACGAGCAGTACTTC. Using reference TRBV28 and TRBJ2-7 for the parts outside the CDR3, the full variable domain is DVKVTQSSRYLVKRTGEKVFLECVQDMDHENMFWYRQDPGLGLRLIYFSYDVKMKEKGDIPEGYSVSREKKERFSLILESASTNQTSMYLCASSLPTKRTGFAAVTYEQYFGPGTRLTVT.

The chain couples TRBV6-1 to TRBJ1-2; D might be TRBD1 (6 bases). The length of the CDR3 is 15 residues. Germline lookup yields CDR1 MNHNS and CDR2 SASEGT. With 0 bases removed from V and 6 bases from J, the gap between germline ends came to 14 bases. The CDR3 DNA sequence: TGTGCCAGCAGTGAAGCCGATGAGGGGGGGCATGGCTACACCTTC. It translates to CASSEADEGGHGYTF.

The chain employs TRBV2 and TRBJ2-5, with D maybe TRBD1 (5 bases). The V gene's germline CDR1 is SNHLY and CDR2 FYNNEI. The CDR3 totals 13 residues. The ends were cut back, 7 bases at V and 2 bases at J, with 11 bases in the middle. This CDR3 is CASTGHRQETQYF. Here the CDR3 DNA reads TGTGCCAGCACCGGACATCGACAAGAGACCCAGTACTTC.

The rearrangement joins TRBV19 to TRBJ1-6; D unclear. Trimming removed 4 bases from V and 9 bases from J, with 10 bases in between. This CDR3 is built from 13 residues. The V gene's germline CDR1 is LNHDA and CDR2 SQIVND (reference sequence). The CDR3 protein is CASSTAEGSPLHF. The CDR3 DNA reads as TGTGCCAGTAGTACGGCGGAGGGTTCACCCCTCCACTTT.

V is TRBV7-2 and J is TRBJ2-7, with 8 nucleotides matching TRBD2. After removal of 2 bases from V and 3 bases from J, the junction contained 6 bases not matched to a gene. This CDR3 has 15 amino acids. Germline V gene lookup returns CDR1 SGHTA and CDR2 FQGNSA. The CDR3 sequence is CASSLSTSGSYEQYF. The DNA for the CDR3 is TGTGCCAGCAGCTTAAGCACTAGCGGAAGCTACGAGCAGTACTTC.

The sample holds a few counts of this clone. CDR3 region: CASSLGEVRYF. The CDR3 bases are TGTGCCAGCAGTCTGGGGGAGGTTCGGTACTTC. The rearrangement uses TRBV2 and TRBJ2-7; maybe TRBD2 (6 bases). V was shortened by 5 bases and J by 12 bases, with 14 bases between the two germline ends. Germline loops: CDR1 SNHLY, CDR2 FYNNEI. CDR3 size: 11 residues.

This chain's CDR3 is CASSLSRWPENGYEQYF. CDR3 DNA: TGTGCCAGCAGCTTAAGTCGCTGGCCCGAAAACGGGTACGAGCAGTACTTC. The V gene is TRBV11-2, the J gene TRBJ2-7, with D unclear. Germline V gene sequence: CDR1 SGHAT, CDR2 FQNNGV. Trimming cost V 2 bases and J 4 bases, with 21 bases left between them. There are 17 residues in the CDR3. The full variable domain, its missing parts supplied by reference TRBV11-2 and TRBJ2-7, is EAGVAQSPRYKIIEKRQSVAFWCNPISGHATLYWYQQILGQGPKLLIQFQNNGVVDDSQLPKDRFSAERLKGVDSTLKIQPAKLEDSAVYLCASSLSRWPENGYEQYFGPGTRLTVT.

Only one count was recorded for this clone. V is TRBV7-2 and J is TRBJ2-7; TRBD1 is a possible D gene (7 bases). This CDR3 comprises 15 residues. Germline CDR1 reads SGHTA; CDR2 reads FQGNSA. V was cut by 3 bases and J by 3 bases, with 15 bases left in between. The CDR3 coding sequence is TGTGCCAGCAGCTTGGGGCAGGGGGGAATCTACGAGCAGTACTTC. Encoded protein: CASSLGQGGIYEQYF.

V gene TRBV19 combines with J gene TRBJ2-7; TRBD2 aligns across 9 bases. The CDR3 has 16 amino acids. Germline V lookup: CDR1 LNHDA, CDR2 SQIVND (reference sequence). Trimming cost V 4 bases and J 5 bases; bases outside gene matches: 12. DNA for the CDR3: TGTGCCAGTAGTAGCGGGGGGGCCTCGGTCTGGGACGAGCAGTACTTC. Its translation is CASSSGGASVWDEQYF. The whole variable domain, remainder taken from reference TRBV19 and TRBJ2-7, is DGGITQSPKYLFRKEGQNVTLSCEQNLNHDAMYWYRQDPGQGLRLIYYSQIVNDFQKGDIAEGYSVSREKKESFPLTVTSAQKNPTAFYLCASSSGGASVWDEQYFGPGTRLTVT.

The J gene is TRBJ1-4, the V gene TRBV11-2; 8 bases are a match to TRBD1. This CDR3 is built from 15 residues. Trimming at V came to 3 bases and at J to 4 bases, leaving 4 bases not matched to a gene. Germline V gene lookup returns CDR1 SGHAT and CDR2 FQNNGV. The DNA for the CDR3 is TGTGCCAGCAGCTTCGGGGGACAGGATAATGAAAAACTGTTTTTT. It specifies CASSFGGQDNEKLFF.

The CDR3 nucleotides are TGTGCCAGTAGTATGGGATGGCGGGACTATGGCTACACCTTC. Amino acids: CASSMGWRDYGYTF. The chain uses TRBV19 and TRBJ1-2; D gene ambiguous. This CDR3 contains 14 residues. Germline V CDR1 and CDR2: LNHDA, SQIVND (reference sequence). With 3 bases removed from V and 3 bases from J, the gap between germline ends came to 11 bases.

This chain joins TRBV4-3 and TRBJ1-4, with TRBD1 as a possible D gene (6 bases). The CDR3 contains 16 residues. Germline V gives CDR1 LGHNA, CDR2 YSLEER. The V end lost 4 bases, the J end lost 2 bases, and 14 bases lay between the germline ends. The CDR3 DNA follows: TGCGCCAGCAGCCCAAACAGGGACCCGACTAATGAAAAACTGTTTTTT. Translation gives CASSPNRDPTNEKLFF.

The chain has TRBV9 and TRBJ1-2; 8 bases match TRBD1. This CDR3 region has 15 residues. Losses at the gene ends were 4 bases for V and 4 bases for J; bases not matched to a gene: 9. Germline V gene data show CDR1 as SGDLS and CDR2 as YYNGEE. The CDR3 DNA follows: TGTGCCAGCAGCCCGACCGGACAGGGCCTCTATGGCTACACCTTC. The encoded protein is CASSPTGQGLYGYTF.

This clone was counted only a few times. The chain carries TRBV18 and TRBJ2-7, with 10 bases lining up with TRBD1. This CDR3 spans 13 amino acids. The junction had 4 bases not matched to a gene; V was cut back by 6 bases and J by 5 bases. CDR1 is KGHSH and CDR2 is LQKENI in the germline V gene. CDR3 in DNA: TGTGCCAGCTCTCCAGACAGGGGGCACGAGCAGTACTTC. Amino acids: CASSPDRGHEQYF.

The DNA of the CDR3 is TGTGCCTGGAGTGGAAGCGGGACAGGGGGCCACGAGCAGTACTTC. It specifies CAWSGSGTGGHEQYF. The chain has TRBV30 and TRBJ2-7; 12 positions match TRBD1. V dropped 1 base and J dropped 5; count of bases not matched to a gene: 6. There are 15 residues in the CDR3. Germline V gene sequence: CDR1 GTSNPN, CDR2 SVGIG (reference sequence).

The gene calls are TRBV5-4 and TRBJ1-5, with 9 nucleotides matching TRBD1. The CDR3 totals 15 residues. The V segment lost 4 bases and the J segment 4 bases; nucleotides outside the gene matches: 6. Germline V gene data show CDR1 as SGHNT and CDR2 as YYREEE (reference sequence). As DNA, the CDR3 is TGTGCCAGCAGCACCGGGACAGGGAAGAATCAGCCCCAGCATTTT. Amino acid sequence: CASSTGTGKNQPQHF.

The J gene is TRBJ2-7, the V gene TRBV19; 9 nucleotides agree with TRBD1. Trimming cost V 3 bases and J 1 base; bases outside gene matches: 1. The CDR3 runs to 14 residues. The germline CDR1 and CDR2 sequences are LNHDA and SQIVND (reference sequence). CDR3: CASSIGTGSYEQYF. CDR3 coding DNA: TGTGCCAGTAGTATCGGGACAGGGTCCTACGAGCAGTACTTC.

The CDR3 is CASSQDERPNYGYTF. The CDR3 DNA reads TGTGCCAGCAGCCAAGATGAGCGCCCTAACTATGGCTACACCTTC. The chain couples TRBV3-1 (or the pseudogene TRBV3-2) to TRBJ1-2, with unresolved D. The germline V gene has CDR1 LGHDT and CDR2 YNNKEL (reference sequence). CDR3 size: 15 residues. V was trimmed by 0 bases and J by 0 bases, leaving 8 bases between them.

The chain links TRBV2 to TRBJ2-7; D is ambiguous. CDR1 is SNHLY, CDR2 FYNNEI, per germline. The CDR3 sequence is 12 residues long. V was trimmed by 2 bases and J by 3 bases, leaving 5 bases between them. For the CDR3, the DNA is TGTGCCAGCAGTGAACAGGTCTACGAGCAGTACTTC. It yields the protein CASSEQVYEQYF.

This clone was recorded a few times. This chain joins TRBV3-1 (or the pseudogene TRBV3-2) and TRBJ1-1; a possible D gene is TRBD1 (5 bases). The germline V gene has CDR1 LGHDT and CDR2 YNNKEL (reference sequence). The CDR3 is 13 residues long. The ends were cut back, 4 bases at V and 0 bases at J, with 6 bases in the middle. CDR3 coding DNA: TGTGCCAGCAGCCCGACAGTGAACACTGAAGCTTTCTTT. Amino acids: CASSPTVNTEAFF.

The chain joins TRBV5-8 to TRBJ2-5, with 13 positions matching TRBD2. The CDR3 length is 17 residues. CDR1 SGHTS and CDR2 YDEGEE come from the germline V gene. With 4 bases clipped from V and 4 bases from J, the junction kept 10 bases outside the gene matches. In DNA, the CDR3 is TGTGCCAGCAGCAGGGGACTAGCGGGGAGTTGGATAGAGACCCAGTACTTC. This encodes CASSRGLAGSWIETQYF.

The table lists this clone with a few counts. The chain is built from TRBV19 and TRBJ1-1, with 7 positions matching TRBD1. J lost 0 bases, V lost 5 bases, and 6 bases had no gene match. Germline values: CDR1 LNHDA, CDR2 SQIVND (reference sequence). The CDR3 totals 15 residues. The CDR3 sequence: CASSGHGTVNTEAFF. In DNA, the CDR3 is TGTGCCAGTAGTGGCCACGGGACAGTGAACACTGAAGCTTTCTTT.